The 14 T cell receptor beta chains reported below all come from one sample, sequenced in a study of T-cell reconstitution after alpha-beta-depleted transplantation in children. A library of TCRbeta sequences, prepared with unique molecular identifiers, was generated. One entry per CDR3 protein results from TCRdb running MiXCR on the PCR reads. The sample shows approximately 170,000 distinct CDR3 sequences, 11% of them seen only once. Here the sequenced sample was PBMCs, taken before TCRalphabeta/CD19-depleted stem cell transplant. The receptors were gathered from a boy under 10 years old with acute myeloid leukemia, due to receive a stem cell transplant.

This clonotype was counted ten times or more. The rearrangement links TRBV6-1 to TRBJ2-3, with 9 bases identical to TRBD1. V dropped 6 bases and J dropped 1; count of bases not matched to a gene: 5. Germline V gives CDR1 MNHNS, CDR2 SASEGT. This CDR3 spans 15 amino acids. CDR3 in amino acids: CASRTTGGGTDTQYF. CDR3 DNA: TGTGCCAGCAGGACAACAGGGGGCGGCACAGATACGCAGTATTTT.

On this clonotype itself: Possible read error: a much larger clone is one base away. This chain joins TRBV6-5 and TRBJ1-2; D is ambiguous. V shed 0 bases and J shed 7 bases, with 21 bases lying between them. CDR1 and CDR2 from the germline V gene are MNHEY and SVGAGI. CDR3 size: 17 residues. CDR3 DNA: TGTGCCAGCAGTTACTCGATCGGTTCTGGCCATTCCGTTGGCTACACCTTC. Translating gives CASSYSIGSGHSVGYTF.

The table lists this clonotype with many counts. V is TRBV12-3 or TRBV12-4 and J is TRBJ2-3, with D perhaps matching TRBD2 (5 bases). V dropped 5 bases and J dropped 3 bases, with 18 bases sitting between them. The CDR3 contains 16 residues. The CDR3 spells CASSRTSRSGTDTQYF. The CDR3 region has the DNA TGTGCCAGCAGTCGCACTAGTCGCTCGGGGACAGATACGCAGTATTTT.

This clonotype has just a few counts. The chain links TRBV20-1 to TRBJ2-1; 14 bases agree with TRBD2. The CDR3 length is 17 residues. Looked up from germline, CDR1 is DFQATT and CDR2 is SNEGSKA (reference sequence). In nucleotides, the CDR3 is TGCTGCCCGGGACTAGCGGGAGAATCCCCTATGTTTGATGAGCAGTTCTTC. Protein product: CCPGLAGESPMFDEQFF.

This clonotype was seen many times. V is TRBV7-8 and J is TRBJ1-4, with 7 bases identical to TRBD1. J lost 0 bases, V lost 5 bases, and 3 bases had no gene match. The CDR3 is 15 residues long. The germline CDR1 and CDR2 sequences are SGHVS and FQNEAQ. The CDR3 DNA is TGTGCCAGCAGCCCAGGGGGGGCAACTAATGAAAAACTGTTTTTT. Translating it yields CASSPGGATNEKLFF.

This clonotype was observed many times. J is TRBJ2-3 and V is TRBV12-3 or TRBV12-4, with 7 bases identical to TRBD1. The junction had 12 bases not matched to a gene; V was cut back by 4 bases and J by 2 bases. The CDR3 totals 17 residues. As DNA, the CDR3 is TGTGCCAGCAGTTCCTCAGGGGGAGAGACTTACACAGATACGCAGTATTTT. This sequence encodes CASSSSGGETYTDTQYF.

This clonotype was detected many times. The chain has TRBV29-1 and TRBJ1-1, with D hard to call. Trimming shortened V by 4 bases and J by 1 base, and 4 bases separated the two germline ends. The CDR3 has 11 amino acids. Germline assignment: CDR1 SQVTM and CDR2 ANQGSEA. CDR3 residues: CSVVENTEAFF. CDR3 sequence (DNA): TGCAGCGTTGTAGAGAACACTGAAGCTTTCTTT.

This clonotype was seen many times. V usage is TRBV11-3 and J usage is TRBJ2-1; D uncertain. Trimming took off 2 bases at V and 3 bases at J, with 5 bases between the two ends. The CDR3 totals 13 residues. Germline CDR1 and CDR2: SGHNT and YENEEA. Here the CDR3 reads CASSLNGYNEQFF. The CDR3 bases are TGTGCCAGCAGCTTAAACGGCTACAATGAGCAGTTCTTC. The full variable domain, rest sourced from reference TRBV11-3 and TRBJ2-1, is EAGVVQSPRYKIIEKKQPVAFWCNPISGHNTLYWYLQNLGQGPELLIRYENEEAVDDSQLPKDRFSAERLKGVDSTLKIQPAELGDSAVYLCASSLNGYNEQFFGPGTRLTVL.

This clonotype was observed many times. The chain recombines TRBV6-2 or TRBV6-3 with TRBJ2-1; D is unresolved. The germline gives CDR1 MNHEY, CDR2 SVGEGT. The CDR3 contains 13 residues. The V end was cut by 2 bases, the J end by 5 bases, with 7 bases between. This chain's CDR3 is CASSYMANNEQFF. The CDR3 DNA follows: TGTGCCAGCAGTTACATGGCGAACAATGAGCAGTTCTTC.

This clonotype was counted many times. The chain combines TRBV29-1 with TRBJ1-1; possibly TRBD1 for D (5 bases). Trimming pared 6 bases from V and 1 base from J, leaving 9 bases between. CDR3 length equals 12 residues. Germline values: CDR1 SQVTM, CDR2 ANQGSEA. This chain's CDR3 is CSVRVGNTEAFF. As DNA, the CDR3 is TGCAGCGTCAGGGTCGGGAACACTGAAGCTTTCTTT.

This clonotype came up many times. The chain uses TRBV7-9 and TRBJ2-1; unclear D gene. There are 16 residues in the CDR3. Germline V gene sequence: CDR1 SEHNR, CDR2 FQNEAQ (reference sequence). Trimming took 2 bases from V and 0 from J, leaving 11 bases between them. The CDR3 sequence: CASSLTRASSYNEQFF. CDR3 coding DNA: TGTGCCAGCAGCTTAACCCGGGCCTCCTCCTACAATGAGCAGTTCTTC. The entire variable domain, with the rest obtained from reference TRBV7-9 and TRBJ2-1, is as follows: DTGVSQNPRHKITKRGQNVTFRCDPISEHNRLYWYRQTLGQGPEFLTYFQNEAQLEKSRLLSDRFSAERPKGSFSTLEIQRTEQGDSAMYLCASSLTRASSYNEQFFGPGTRLTVL.

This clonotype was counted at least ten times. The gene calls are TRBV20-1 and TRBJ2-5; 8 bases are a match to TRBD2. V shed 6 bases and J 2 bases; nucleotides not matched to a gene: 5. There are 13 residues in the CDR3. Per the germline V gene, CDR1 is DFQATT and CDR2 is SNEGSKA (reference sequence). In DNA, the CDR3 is TGCAGTGCCCCCGGGACTAGTCAAGAGACCCAGTACTTC. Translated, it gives CSAPGTSQETQYF.

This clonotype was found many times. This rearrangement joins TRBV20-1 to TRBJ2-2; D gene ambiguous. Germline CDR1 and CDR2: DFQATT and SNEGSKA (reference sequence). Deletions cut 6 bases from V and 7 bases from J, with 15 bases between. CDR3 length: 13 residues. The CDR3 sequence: CSALGEIGGELFF. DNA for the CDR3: TGCAGTGCGCTTGGCGAGATCGGCGGGGAGCTGTTTTTT.

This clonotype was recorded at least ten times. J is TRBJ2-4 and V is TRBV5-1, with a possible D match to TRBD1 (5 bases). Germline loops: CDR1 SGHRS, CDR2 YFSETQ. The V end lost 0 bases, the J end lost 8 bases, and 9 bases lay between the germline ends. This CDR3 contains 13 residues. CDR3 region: CASSLEVGDIQYF. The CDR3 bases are TGCGCCAGCAGCTTGGAGGTAGGGGACATTCAGTACTTC. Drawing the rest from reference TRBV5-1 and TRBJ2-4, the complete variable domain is KAGVTQTPRYLIKTRGQQVTLSCSPISGHRSVSWYQQTPGQGLQFLFEYFSETQRNKGNFPGRFSGRQFSNSRSEMNVSTLELGDSALYLCASSLEVGDIQYFGAGTRLSVL.